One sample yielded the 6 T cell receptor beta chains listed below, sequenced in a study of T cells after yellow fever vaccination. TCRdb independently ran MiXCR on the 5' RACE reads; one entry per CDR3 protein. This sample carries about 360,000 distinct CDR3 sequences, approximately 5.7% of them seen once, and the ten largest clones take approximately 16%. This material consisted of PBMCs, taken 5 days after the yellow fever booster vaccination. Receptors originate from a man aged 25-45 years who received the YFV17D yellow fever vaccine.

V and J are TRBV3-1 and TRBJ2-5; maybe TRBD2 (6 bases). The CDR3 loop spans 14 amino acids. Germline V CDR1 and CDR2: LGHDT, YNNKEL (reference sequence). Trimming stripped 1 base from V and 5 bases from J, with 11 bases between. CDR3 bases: TGTGCCAGCAGCCAAGCCGGGAGTGGGGAGACCCAGTACTTC. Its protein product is CASSQAGSGETQYF.

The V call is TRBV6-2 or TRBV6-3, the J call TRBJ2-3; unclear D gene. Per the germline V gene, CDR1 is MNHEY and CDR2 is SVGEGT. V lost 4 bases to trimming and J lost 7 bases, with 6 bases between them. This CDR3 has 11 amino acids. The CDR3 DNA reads TGTGCCAGCAGTTCCCAGCATACGCAGTATTTT. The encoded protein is CASSSQHTQYF.

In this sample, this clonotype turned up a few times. The DNA for the CDR3 is TGCGCCAGCAGTACGACTAGCGGGAGTCGCGAGCAGTACTTC. This translates into CASSTTSGSREQYF. The chain is built from TRBV10-2 and TRBJ2-7; 12 bases agree with TRBD2. The V and J ends lost 5 bases and 6 bases, in that order; junction bases with no gene match: 5. The CDR3 consists of 14 residues. CDR1 and CDR2 from the germline V gene are WSHSY and SAAADI.

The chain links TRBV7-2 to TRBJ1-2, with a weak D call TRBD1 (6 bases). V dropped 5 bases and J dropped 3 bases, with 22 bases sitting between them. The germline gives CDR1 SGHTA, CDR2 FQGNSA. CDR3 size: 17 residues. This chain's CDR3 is CASSPDSPGAYDYGYTF. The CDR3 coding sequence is TGTGCCAGCAGCCCAGACTCCCCGGGGGCGTATGACTATGGCTACACCTTC.

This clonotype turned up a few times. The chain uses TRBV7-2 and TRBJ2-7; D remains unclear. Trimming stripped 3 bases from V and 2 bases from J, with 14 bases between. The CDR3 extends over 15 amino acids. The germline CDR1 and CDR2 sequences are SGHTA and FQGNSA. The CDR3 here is CASSFESPQPYEQYF. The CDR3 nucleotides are TGTGCCAGCAGCTTTGAATCCCCCCAGCCCTACGAGCAGTACTTC. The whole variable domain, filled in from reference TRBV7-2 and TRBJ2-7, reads GAGVSQSPSNKVTEKGKDVELRCDPISGHTALYWYRQSLGQGLEFLIYFQGNSAPDKSGLPSDRFSAERTGGSVSTLTIQRTQQEDSAVYLCASSFESPQPYEQYFGPGTRLTVT.

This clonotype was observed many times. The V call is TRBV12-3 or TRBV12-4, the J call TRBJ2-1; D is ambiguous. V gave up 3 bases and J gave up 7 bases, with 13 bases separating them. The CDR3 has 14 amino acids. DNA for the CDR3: TGTGCCAGCAGTTTGTCTTCGAGACGGAATGAGCAGTTCTTC. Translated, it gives CASSLSSRRNEQFF.